The 31 T cell receptor beta chains listed next were all sequenced from one sample in a study of blood T cell repertoires in COVID-19. Here immunoSEQ multiplex PCR was the method, and the copy in TCRdb shows in-frame clones only, minus some. The top ten clones hold less than 5% of a sample with some 170,000 clones, 80% to 90% of them seen once. The sample was peripheral blood. Every receptor here comes from a woman aged 60-75 years who had recovered from COVID-19.

The rearrangement uses TRBV11-2 and TRBJ2-7, with D unclear. CDR3 length: 12 residues. V dropped 6 bases and J dropped 1 base, with 7 bases sitting between them. Looked up from germline, CDR1 is SGHAT and CDR2 is FQNNGV. The DNA for the CDR3 is TGTGCCAGCAGGGGCAGATCCTACGAGCAGTACTTC. Amino acid sequence: CASRGRSYEQYF.

This rearrangement joins TRBV25-1 to TRBJ1-5, with 7 bases lining up with TRBD1. Per the germline V gene, CDR1 is MGHDK and CDR2 is SYGVNS. There are 18 residues in the CDR3. The trim removed 3 bases at V and 1 base at J, leaving 12 bases unmatched. The CDR3 DNA is TGTGCCAGCAGTGATGGAATGATCCGGGACAGAAGCAATCAGCCCCAGCATTTT. It translates to CASSDGMIRDRSNQPQHF.

The V and J genes are TRBV11-3 and TRBJ2-7; no firm D call. V lost 1 base, J lost 2 bases, and 6 bases lay in between. CDR3 size: 13 residues. Germline assignment: CDR1 SGHNT and CDR2 YENEEA. As DNA, the CDR3 is TGTGCCAGCAGCTTAGCCCCTACCTACGAGCAGTACTTC. It specifies CASSLAPTYEQYF.

A single count supports this clone. The J gene is TRBJ1-5, the V gene TRBV4-3; TRBD1 agrees at 10 bases. The CDR3 loop spans 17 amino acids. V lost 0 bases to trimming and J lost 7 bases; unmatched junction nucleotides: 9. CDR1 is LGHNA, CDR2 YSLEER, per germline. The CDR3 region has the DNA TGCGCCAGCAGCCAAGATGCCACCGGGACAGGGGTCCAGCCCCAGCATTTT. Translated, it gives CASSQDATGTGVQPQHF.

The CDR3: CASSQKRVWGYSNQPQHF. CDR3 DNA: TGTGCCAGCAGCCAAAAGAGGGTCTGGGGTTATAGCAATCAGCCCCAGCATTTT. The chain carries TRBV7-3 and TRBJ1-5; D ambiguous. This CDR3 spans 18 amino acids. CDR1 and CDR2 from the germline V gene are SGHTA and FQGTGA. V dropped 5 bases and J dropped 0 bases, with 20 bases sitting between them. The whole variable domain, filled in from reference TRBV7-3 and TRBJ1-5, reads GAGVSQTPSNKVTEKGKYVELRCDPISGHTALYWYRQSLGQGPEFLIYFQGTGAADDSGLPNDRFFAVRPEGSVSTLKIQRTERGDSAVYLCASSQKRVWGYSNQPQHFGDGTRLSIL.

This sequence joins TRBV7-9 and TRBJ2-2; D might be TRBD2 (6 bases). The CDR3 is 16 amino acids. Trimming left V 7 bases short and J 5 bases short, with 20 bases between. Germline values: CDR1 SEHNR, CDR2 FQNEAQ (reference sequence). The CDR3 loop reads CASTSPAGTGTGELFF. The CDR3 DNA reads as TGTGCCAGCACCTCCCCGGCAGGGACTGGTACCGGGGAGCTGTTTTTT.

V and J are TRBV5-4 and TRBJ1-1; D is perhaps TRBD1 (5 bases). V was cut by 6 bases and J by 4 bases, with 13 bases left in between. CDR1 is SGHNT and CDR2 is YYREEE in the germline V gene (reference sequence). The CDR3 loop spans 13 amino acids. The chain's CDR3 is CASTGNGGTEAFF. CDR3 DNA sequence: TGTGCCAGCACCGGCAACGGGGGCACTGAAGCTTTCTTT.

This sequence joins TRBV5-1 and TRBJ1-5, with TRBD1 matching 7 bases. V was pared by 2 bases and J by 1 base, with 3 bases of the junction left unmatched. The CDR3 is 15 amino acids. Germline lookup yields CDR1 SGHRS and CDR2 YFSETQ. In nucleotides, the CDR3 is TGCGCCAGCAGCTTAGAGGGGGCGAGCAATCAGCCCCAGCATTTT. Its translation: CASSLEGASNQPQHF. Supplemented by reference TRBV5-1 and TRBJ1-5, the full variable domain reads KAGVTQTPRYLIKTRGQQVTLSCSPISGHRSVSWYQQTPGQGLQFLFEYFSETQRNKGNFPGRFSGRQFSNSRSEMNVSTLELGDSALYLCASSLEGASNQPQHFGDGTRLSIL.

V is TRBV19 and J is TRBJ2-7, with TRBD1 matching over 11 bases. Germline CDR1 reads LNHDA; CDR2 reads SQIVND (reference sequence). The CDR3 has 15 amino acids. V dropped 8 bases and J dropped 5; count of bases not matched to a gene: 11. This CDR3 is CASRRRGTGGHEQYF. The DNA for the CDR3 is TGTGCCAGTCGGCGTAGGGGGACAGGGGGACACGAGCAGTACTTC.

As to this clone: At one boundary the junction diverges from the germline segment, which might be a read error. The gene calls are TRBV28 and TRBJ1-5; 7 positions match TRBD1. Germline V gene lookup returns CDR1 MDHEN and CDR2 SYDVKM. The CDR3 spans 14 residues. The CDR3 region is CASSLAVGTATDVF. The CDR3 nucleotides read TGTGCCAGCAGTTTAGCGGTCGGGACAGCCACCGATGTCTTT. Based on the CDR3 plus reference TRBV28 and TRBJ1-5, the full variable domain is DVKVTQSSRYLVKRTGEKVFLECVQDMDHENMFWYRQDPGLGLRLIYFSYDVKMKEKGDIPEGYSVSREKKERFSLILESASTNQTSMYLCASSLAVGTATDVFGDGTRLSIL.

CDR3 region: CASNFPFTYEQYF. CDR3 DNA sequence: TGTGCCAGCAACTTTCCGTTTACCTACGAGCAGTACTTC. The rearrangement uses TRBV2 and TRBJ2-7, with D unclear. The V gene's germline CDR1 is SNHLY and CDR2 FYNNEI. This CDR3 contains 13 residues. Trimming removed 7 bases from V and 2 bases from J, with 12 bases in between.

This rearrangement joins TRBV29-1 to TRBJ1-5, with TRBD1 matching 7 bases. The germline gives CDR1 SQVTM, CDR2 ANQGSEA. The CDR3 runs to 13 residues. The CDR3 spells CSHSQGEGQPQHF. CDR3 bases: TGCAGTCACAGTCAGGGGGAAGGTCAGCCCCAGCATTTT.

The V gene is TRBV12-3 or TRBV12-4, the J gene TRBJ1-2; D is perhaps TRBD1 (5 bases). The CDR3 contains 12 residues. V lost 7 bases and J lost 1, with 7 bases in between. CDR3 sequence reads: CASIQGNYGYTF. CDR3 nucleotides: TGTGCCAGCATCCAGGGTAACTATGGCTACACCTTC.

This chain uses TRBV11-1 with TRBJ2-2; the D is unclear. Germline CDR1 SGHAT, CDR2 FQDESV (reference sequence). The CDR3 loop spans 12 amino acids. V gave up 7 bases and J gave up 1 base, with 4 bases separating them. CDR3 amino acids: CASTWNTGELFF. The CDR3 DNA sequence: TGTGCCAGCACCTGGAACACCGGGGAGCTGTTTTTT.

This clone was observed a single time. The rearrangement links TRBV11-1 to TRBJ2-7, with a possible D match to TRBD1 (6 bases). The CDR3 runs to 16 residues. Trimming pared 0 bases from V and 2 bases from J, leaving 14 bases between. From germline, CDR1 is SGHAT and CDR2 FQDESV (reference sequence). The DNA for the CDR3 is TGTGCCAGCAGCTTAGCGGGGCAGGGGCAGACCTACGAGCAGTACTTC. It is translated as CASSLAGQGQTYEQYF.

This chain links TRBV5-1 with TRBJ2-3, with 9 nucleotides matching TRBD2. The CDR3 sequence is 17 residues long. Germline V gene sequence: CDR1 SGHRS, CDR2 YFSETQ. The J segment lost 4 bases and the V segment lost 2 bases, leaving 11 bases of the junction unmatched. The CDR3 region has the DNA TGCGCCAGCAGCTTCGGGCGGGGGGGCTTAGGGTCAGATACGCAGTATTTT. Translation gives CASSFGRGGLGSDTQYF.

The chain has TRBV27 and TRBJ2-5; 12 positions agree with TRBD2. CDR3 length: 17 amino acids. CDR1 is MNHEY, CDR2 SMNVEV, per germline (reference sequence). The junction had 6 bases not matched to a gene; V was cut back by 0 bases and J by 4 bases. In DNA, the CDR3 is TGTGCCAGCAGTTTATCGTCTAGCGGGGGGGCCGGAGAGACCCAGTACTTC. Translated: CASSLSSSGGAGETQYF.

The chain employs TRBV7-9 and TRBJ2-7; 12 nucleotides line up with TRBD1. The CDR3 runs to 15 residues. Trimming cost V 8 bases and J 4 bases; bases outside gene matches: 9. CDR1 and CDR2 from the germline V gene are SEHNR and FQNEAQ (reference sequence). The CDR3: CASQPGQGARYEQYF. In nucleotides, the CDR3 is TGTGCCAGCCAGCCGGGACAGGGGGCTCGGTACGAGCAGTACTTC. The complete variable domain, with remaining parts taken from reference TRBV7-9 and TRBJ2-7, reads DTGVSQNPRHKITKRGQNVTFRCDPISEHNRLYWYRQTLGQGPEFLTYFQNEAQLEKSRLLSDRFSAERPKGSFSTLEIQRTEQGDSAMYLCASQPGQGARYEQYFGPGTRLTVT.

The CDR3 DNA sequence: TGCGCCAGCAGCCAAGTGAGGGGGGGCAACACCGGGGAGCTGTTTTTT. Translated: CASSQVRGGNTGELFF. This chain joins TRBV4-1 and TRBJ2-2; TRBD2 is a possible D gene (7 bases). V lost 1 base and J lost 2, with 11 bases in between. The CDR3 spans 16 residues. Per the germline V gene, CDR1 is MGHRA and CDR2 is YSYEKL.

This chain uses TRBV5-1 with TRBJ1-5, with TRBD1 matching over 8 bases. J lost 5 bases, V lost 1 base, and 5 bases had no gene match. CDR1 and CDR2 from the germline V gene are SGHRS and YFSETQ. The CDR3 consists of 15 residues. DNA for the CDR3: TGCGCCAGCAGCTTGACCGGACAGGGTCATCAGCCCCAGCATTTT. Protein: CASSLTGQGHQPQHF.

Concerning this clone: An end of the junction differs from the germline gene, which may be a read error. J is TRBJ1-1 and V is TRBV28; possible D gene TRBD1, 6 bases. The germline gives CDR1 MDHEN, CDR2 SYDVKM. There are 12 residues in the CDR3. The CDR3 coding sequence is TGTGCCAGCAGTGGGCCGGGTAGTACAGGGCTCTTT. It translates to CASSGPGSTGLF.

The rearrangement uses TRBV18 and TRBJ2-7; tentative D call: TRBD1 (6 bases). V lost 1 base and J 5 bases, leaving 15 bases between the germline ends. CDR1 is KGHSH and CDR2 is LQKENI in the germline V gene. This CDR3 comprises 15 residues. The CDR3 loop reads CASSPRGGLGDEQYF. The CDR3 bases are TGTGCCAGCTCACCACGTGGGGGCTTAGGTGACGAGCAGTACTTC.

V gene TRBV7-8 combines with J gene TRBJ1-5; D call uncertain. Germline CDR1 reads SGHVS; CDR2 reads FQNEAQ. Trimming removed 5 bases from V and 0 bases from J, with 11 bases in between. The CDR3 contains 15 residues. CDR3 sequence: CASSVREASNQPQHF. The CDR3 nucleotides read TGTGCCAGCAGCGTGAGGGAAGCTAGCAATCAGCCCCAGCATTTT.

This sequence joins TRBV10-3 and TRBJ2-3; 10 nucleotides line up with TRBD2. There are 15 residues in the CDR3. The ends lost 0 bases at V and 10 bases at J; junction bases unmatched: 7. The germline V gene encodes CDR1 ENHRY and CDR2 SYGVKD. CDR3 in amino acids: CAISESPSSGGSQYF. The CDR3 region has the DNA TGTGCCATCAGTGAGTCCCCGTCTAGCGGGGGTTCGCAGTATTTT.

The rearrangement joins TRBV28 to TRBJ2-7; 7 nucleotides match TRBD1. V trimming: 6 bases; J trimming: 1 base; junction bases outside the gene matches: 9. This CDR3 comprises 15 residues. Germline loops: CDR1 MDHEN, CDR2 SYDVKM. Here the CDR3 reads CASRVRGRGSYEQYF. The CDR3 region has the DNA TGTGCCAGCAGAGTTCGGGGCAGGGGGTCCTACGAGCAGTACTTC.

V is TRBV6-5 and J is TRBJ2-3, with D maybe TRBD2 (5 bases). Trimming cost V 2 bases and J 2 bases, with 8 bases left between them. The CDR3 has 14 amino acids. Germline loops: CDR1 MNHEY, CDR2 SVGAGI. This CDR3 is CASSYPGNTDTQYF. The CDR3 DNA is TGTGCCAGCAGTTACCCGGGGAACACAGATACGCAGTATTTT.

This rearrangement joins TRBV19 to TRBJ1-2, with D perhaps TRBD1 (6 bases). The V end lost 5 bases, the J end lost 7 bases, and 14 bases lay between the germline ends. This CDR3 has 13 residues. CDR1 is LNHDA, CDR2 SQIVND, per germline (reference sequence). Here the CDR3 DNA reads TGTGCCAGTAGTCAACAGGGAGTTGGTGGCTACACCTTC. Protein sequence: CASSQQGVGGYTF.

V is TRBV7-6 and J is TRBJ2-7, with D maybe TRBD2 (6 bases). CDR3 length equals 14 residues. Trimming took off 7 bases at V and 1 base at J, with 14 bases between the two ends. The V gene's germline CDR1 is SGHVS and CDR2 FNYEAQ. The CDR3 region is CASTWRDGSYEQYF. The CDR3 coding sequence is TGTGCCAGCACCTGGAGGGACGGTTCCTACGAGCAGTACTTC.

The CDR3 reads CASRGSGGAYEQYF. As DNA, the CDR3 is TGTGCCAGCAGGGGTAGCGGGGGGGCCTACGAGCAGTACTTC. The gene calls are TRBV2 and TRBJ2-7, with TRBD2 matching 11 bases. V shed 6 bases and J 2 bases; nucleotides not matched to a gene: 3. The germline V gene has CDR1 SNHLY and CDR2 FYNNEI. The CDR3 covers 14 residues.

The V and J genes are TRBV4-3 and TRBJ2-4; possibly TRBD2 for D (6 bases). CDR3 length equals 17 residues. Per the germline V gene, CDR1 is LGHNA and CDR2 is YSLEER. Trimming pared 4 bases from V and 7 bases from J, leaving 23 bases between. CDR3 residues: CASSPWEAGTTRNIQYF. CDR3 DNA: TGCGCCAGCAGCCCTTGGGAGGCAGGCACTACGCGGAACATTCAGTACTTC.

This chain joins TRBV9 and TRBJ2-2; D not certain. CDR1 and CDR2 (germline): SGDLS, YYNGEE. V was trimmed by 0 bases and J by 0 bases, leaving 9 bases between them. The CDR3 runs 16 residues. The CDR3 coding sequence is TGTGCCAGCAGCGTAGCCCCAACGGCGAACACCGGGGAGCTGTTTTTT. Residues: CASSVAPTANTGELFF.